This TCR beta chain was observed in a study of blood T cell repertoires in COVID-19. Study overall: From T cells, B-cell-depleted T cells, or PBMCs came the material, which was cDNA or gDNA.

This CDR3 region has 15 residues. The V end lost 0 bases, the J end lost 4 bases, and 12 bases lay between the germline ends. Germline CDR1 reads LGHNA; CDR2 reads YNFKEQ. In the original workflow: The authors estimated nucleated cell counts from reference gene primer amplification. The repertoire was sequenced with immunoSEQ multiplex PCR; TCRdb's copy has only in-frame clones and lacks some. V and J calls and clone size are as listed in that table; D and trimming were resolved from the DNA. The table has approximately 260,000 clones, 75% to 95% seen once; the top ten hold under 2.5%. This study enrolled people aged about 18 to 100 from around 25 US geographic areas. Each recovered donor of Cohort 3 presented with two negative PCRs, clearance, or symptom resolution.

This clonotype originated in a woman between 18 and 29 years old who had recovered from COVID-19. Input material: PBMCs or T cells enriched from blood (not recorded which). The genes are TRBV4-2 and TRBJ1-2; D unresolved. CDR3 protein: CASSQEAGFSYGYTF. CDR3 DNA: TGTGCCAGCAGCCAAGAAGCGGGTTTTAGCTATGGCTACACCTTC.